These T cell receptor beta chains were read from a single sample in a study of shared clonotypes between healthy human individuals. Method: immunoSEQ multiplex PCR; TCRdb's copy keeps in-frame clones and lacks some. The sample yields about 470,000 clones, about 85% seen once. The specimen was PBMCs. The receptors originated from a woman aged 40 to 50 in good health. Some clones in this sample may be carry-over from other donors' samples. Both conserved end residues are part of each CDR3. Each record gives: V gene, D gene, clone size, J gene, CDR3 protein, CDR3 DNA. D genes are given only for firm matches. Rows give clone size only sometimes, using once, few, many, or a class for an expanded clone.

v_call: TRBV7-8
d_call: TRBD2
clone_size: -
j_call: TRBJ2-3
cdr3_aa: CASSRRLASTDTQYF
cdr3_nt: TGTGCCAGCAGCCGTCGACTAGCGAGCACAGATACGCAGTATTTT

v_call: TRBV7-8
d_call: TRBD1
clone_size: few
j_call: TRBJ1-5
cdr3_aa: CASSLRGGQGIYSNQPQHF
cdr3_nt: TGTGCCAGCAGCTTACGGGGGGGACAGGGAATTTATAGCAATCAGCCCCAGCATTTT

v_call: TRBV6-1
d_call: TRBD1
clone_size: -
j_call: TRBJ2-7
cdr3_aa: CASSAHRGSYEQYF
cdr3_nt: TGTGCCAGCAGTGCTCACAGGGGTTCGTACGAGCAGTACTTC

v_call: TRBV5-4
d_call: -
clone_size: -
j_call: TRBJ2-2
cdr3_aa: CASSPNQAGELFF
cdr3_nt: TGTGCCAGCAGCCCGAACCAGGCCGGGGAGCTGTTTTTT

v_call: TRBV27
d_call: -
clone_size: -
j_call: TRBJ2-7
cdr3_aa: CARRTTQGETKERASYEQYF
cdr3_nt: TGTGCCAGACGGACTACACAGGGAGAAACTAAAGAGCGGGCTTCCTACGAGCAGTACTTC

v_call: TRBV29-1
d_call: -
clone_size: -
j_call: TRBJ2-5
cdr3_aa: CSVAASLGGEQYF
cdr3_nt: TGCAGCGTTGCGGCTAGCTTGGGTGGAGAGCAGTACTTC

v_call: TRBV6-5
d_call: -
clone_size: few
j_call: TRBJ2-7
cdr3_aa: CASSYDPTGRWAEQYF
cdr3_nt: TGTGCCAGCAGTTACGATCCGACAGGGAGGTGGGCCGAGCAGTACTTC

v_call: TRBV7-3
d_call: -
clone_size: -
j_call: TRBJ1-1
cdr3_aa: CASSSGTYTEAFF
cdr3_nt: TGTGCCAGCAGCAGTGGGACGTACACTGAAGCTTTCTTT

v_call: TRBV7-2
d_call: -
clone_size: -
j_call: TRBJ2-5
cdr3_aa: CASSFALGVRETQYF
cdr3_nt: TGTGCCAGCAGCTTCGCACTAGGGGTCCGGGAGACCCAGTACTTC

v_call: TRBV11-2
d_call: -
clone_size: -
j_call: TRBJ2-1
cdr3_aa: CASSLLRGSYNEQFF
cdr3_nt: TGTGCCAGCAGCCTCCTCCGGGGGTCCTACAATGAGCAGTTCTTC

v_call: TRBV5-6
d_call: -
clone_size: -
j_call: TRBJ2-1
cdr3_aa: CASSLALAEQFF
cdr3_nt: TGTGCCAGCAGCTTGGCCCTGGCTGAGCAGTTCTTC

v_call: TRBV5-4
d_call: -
clone_size: -
j_call: TRBJ2-7
cdr3_aa: CASSLGLSPYEQYF
cdr3_nt: TGTGCCAGCAGCTTAGGACTTTCCCCCTACGAGCAGTACTTC

v_call: TRBV29-1
d_call: -
clone_size: -
j_call: TRBJ1-4
cdr3_aa: CSVEDRAGEKLFF
cdr3_nt: TGCAGCGTTGAAGACAGGGCCGGCGAAAAACTGTTTTTT

v_call: TRBV4-3
d_call: TRBD2
clone_size: -
j_call: TRBJ2-3
cdr3_aa: CASSQGPGLGANTQYF
cdr3_nt: TGCGCCAGCAGCCAAGGCCCGGGACTAGGGGCTAATACGCAGTATTTT

v_call: TRBV5-1
d_call: TRBD2
clone_size: -
j_call: TRBJ2-5
cdr3_aa: CASSLVLAGDFEQETQYF
cdr3_nt: TGCGCCAGCAGCTTGGTGCTAGCGGGAGATTTTGAGCAAGAGACCCAGTACTTC

v_call: TRBV27
d_call: TRBD1
clone_size: -
j_call: TRBJ1-2
cdr3_aa: CASSPNRDRVFFGYTF
cdr3_nt: TGTGCCAGCAGTCCAAACCGGGACAGGGTTTTTTTTGGCTACACCTTC

v_call: TRBV14
d_call: TRBD1
clone_size: -
j_call: TRBJ2-2
cdr3_aa: CASSTTDTGAGELFF
cdr3_nt: TGTGCCAGCAGCACCACTGACACAGGGGCCGGGGAGCTGTTTTTT

v_call: TRBV11-2
d_call: -
clone_size: -
j_call: TRBJ1-5
cdr3_aa: CASSSGGDQPQHF
cdr3_nt: TGTGCCAGCAGTTCCGGAGGGGATCAACCCCAGCATTTT

v_call: TRBV9
d_call: -
clone_size: -
j_call: TRBJ2-2
cdr3_aa: CASSVGENLLKGTGELFF
cdr3_nt: TGTGCCAGCAGCGTAGGGGAGAACCTGCTTAAGGGAACCGGGGAGCTGTTTTTT

v_call: TRBV11-2
d_call: -
clone_size: -
j_call: TRBJ1-1
cdr3_aa: CASSRSGTEAFF
cdr3_nt: TGTGCCAGCAGCCGGAGTGGGACTGAAGCTTTCTTT

v_call: TRBV7-3
d_call: TRBD1
clone_size: -
j_call: TRBJ2-7
cdr3_aa: CASSPSGTGNYEQYF
cdr3_nt: TGTGCCAGCAGCCCCTCCGGGACAGGGAATTACGAGCAGTACTTC

v_call: TRBV18
d_call: -
clone_size: -
j_call: TRBJ1-2
cdr3_aa: CASSEQGDGYGYTF
cdr3_nt: TGTGCCAGCTCAGAACAGGGAGATGGTTATGGCTACACCTTC

v_call: TRBV15
d_call: -
clone_size: once
j_call: TRBJ1-2
cdr3_aa: CATSRGMGQAISYGYTF
cdr3_nt: TGTGCCACCAGCAGGGGGATGGGCCAGGCGATAAGTTATGGCTACACCTTC

v_call: TRBV10-2
d_call: -
clone_size: -
j_call: TRBJ1-3
cdr3_aa: CASSDHSKGNTIYF
cdr3_nt: TGCGCCAGCAGTGATCACAGCAAGGGGAACACCATATATTTT

v_call: TRBV7-2
d_call: -
clone_size: -
j_call: TRBJ2-7
cdr3_aa: CASSLVGQSYEQYF
cdr3_nt: TGTGCCAGCAGCCTCGTGGGGCAGTCCTACGAGCAGTACTTC

v_call: TRBV5-4
d_call: -
clone_size: -
j_call: TRBJ2-2
cdr3_aa: CASSLAGVRSTGELFF
cdr3_nt: TGTGCCAGCAGCTTGGCGGGAGTGAGGTCAACCGGGGAGCTGTTTTTT

v_call: TRBV2
d_call: TRBD2
clone_size: -
j_call: TRBJ2-3
cdr3_aa: CATTSGYTDTQYF
cdr3_nt: TGTGCCACGACTAGCGGGTACACAGATACGCAGTATTTT

v_call: TRBV7-9
d_call: -
clone_size: -
j_call: TRBJ2-7
cdr3_aa: CASSYLTDNEQYF
cdr3_nt: TGTGCCAGCAGCTACCTGACAGATAACGAGCAGTACTTC

v_call: TRBV25-1
d_call: -
clone_size: few
j_call: TRBJ2-6
cdr3_aa: CANPPGANVLTF
cdr3_nt: TGTGCCAACCCTCCTGGGGCCAACGTCCTGACTTTC

v_call: TRBV11-3
d_call: TRBD2
clone_size: -
j_call: TRBJ2-1
cdr3_aa: CASSSGLANEQFF
cdr3_nt: TGTGCCAGCAGCTCGGGACTAGCCAATGAGCAGTTCTTC

v_call: TRBV7-3
d_call: TRBD2
clone_size: -
j_call: TRBJ2-3
cdr3_aa: CASSLGLAGGVTDTQYF
cdr3_nt: TGTGCCAGCAGCTTGGGACTAGCGGGAGGAGTCACAGATACGCAGTATTTT

v_call: TRBV2
d_call: TRBD1
clone_size: -
j_call: TRBJ1-3
cdr3_aa: CAGTGAAGNTIYF
cdr3_nt: TGTGCCGGTACAGGGGCGGCTGGAAACACCATATATTTT

v_call: TRBV28
d_call: TRBD2
clone_size: -
j_call: TRBJ2-1
cdr3_aa: CASSRASGSNEQFF
cdr3_nt: TGTGCCAGCAGTAGGGCTAGCGGGAGTAATGAGCAGTTCTTC

v_call: TRBV5-1
d_call: TRBD2
clone_size: once
j_call: TRBJ2-1
cdr3_aa: CASSLGPSGNNEQFF
cdr3_nt: TGCGCCAGCAGCTTGGGTCCTAGCGGGAACAATGAGCAGTTCTTC

v_call: TRBV21-1
d_call: -
clone_size: -
j_call: TRBJ2-1
cdr3_aa: CASPKRGPYNEQFF
cdr3_nt: TGTGCCAGCCCCAAACGGGGCCCTTACAATGAGCAGTTCTTC

v_call: TRBV2
d_call: TRBD2
clone_size: few
j_call: TRBJ2-7
cdr3_aa: CASSYSGNNEQYF
cdr3_nt: TGTGCCAGCAGCTATAGCGGGAATAACGAGCAGTACTTC

v_call: TRBV6-5
d_call: -
clone_size: once
j_call: TRBJ2-7
cdr3_aa: CATFSGVPYEQYF
cdr3_nt: TGTGCCACCTTCTCAGGGGTCCCCTACGAGCAGTACTTC

v_call: TRBV4-1
d_call: TRBD2
clone_size: few
j_call: TRBJ2-2
cdr3_aa: CASSSSSGIANTGELFF
cdr3_nt: TGCGCCAGCAGCTCTTCTAGCGGGATCGCGAACACCGGGGAGCTGTTTTTT

v_call: TRBV7-8
d_call: TRBD1
clone_size: -
j_call: TRBJ1-2
cdr3_aa: CASSSDRGYGYTF
cdr3_nt: TGTGCCAGCAGCTCCGACAGGGGCTATGGCTACACCTTC

v_call: TRBV10-3
d_call: TRBD2
clone_size: -
j_call: TRBJ2-5
cdr3_aa: CAISEGLAGGETQYF
cdr3_nt: TGTGCCATCAGCGAGGGACTAGCGGGAGGGGAGACCCAGTACTTC

v_call: TRBV9
d_call: -
clone_size: -
j_call: TRBJ2-3
cdr3_aa: CASSATLPTDTQYF
cdr3_nt: TGTGCCAGCAGCGCGACACTACCCACAGATACGCAGTATTTT

v_call: TRBV6-6
d_call: -
clone_size: few
j_call: TRBJ1-2
cdr3_aa: CASSKDAYYGYTF
cdr3_nt: TGTGCCAGCAGTAAAGACGCGTACTATGGCTACACCTTC

v_call: TRBV7-2
d_call: -
clone_size: many
j_call: TRBJ2-3
cdr3_aa: CASSSPNADTQYF
cdr3_nt: TGTGCCAGCAGCTCCCCCAACGCAGATACGCAGTATTTT

v_call: TRBV4-2
d_call: -
clone_size: -
j_call: TRBJ2-2
cdr3_aa: CASSQEAQGVGELFF
cdr3_nt: TGTGCCAGCAGCCAAGAAGCACAGGGCGTCGGGGAGCTGTTTTTT

v_call: TRBV9
d_call: -
clone_size: -
j_call: TRBJ1-2
cdr3_aa: CASSDGLEGYTF
cdr3_nt: TGTGCCAGCAGCGACGGGTTAGAGGGCTACACCTTC

v_call: TRBV4-3
d_call: TRBD2
clone_size: -
j_call: TRBJ2-7
cdr3_aa: CASSQALLAGVYEQYF
cdr3_nt: TGCGCCAGCAGCCAAGCCCTACTAGCGGGAGTATACGAGCAGTACTTC

v_call: TRBV5-1
d_call: -
clone_size: -
j_call: TRBJ2-7
cdr3_aa: CASSFTVDPSYEQYF
cdr3_nt: TGCGCCAGCAGCTTCACCGTGGACCCCTCCTACGAGCAGTACTTC

v_call: TRBV6-5
d_call: TRBD1
clone_size: -
j_call: TRBJ1-2
cdr3_aa: CASGVGTGGVYGYTF
cdr3_nt: TGTGCCAGCGGAGTCGGGACAGGGGGCGTCTATGGCTACACCTTC